This TCR beta chain derives from a study of blood T cell repertoires in COVID-19. Overall study context: Acute and convalescent COVID-19 samples came from the United States, Italy and Spain. Sample material is recorded as cDNA or gDNA derived from T cells, B-cell-depleted T cells, or PBMCs.

Sequenced by immunoSEQ multiplex PCR; TCRdb stores in-frame clones only, minus some. The sample carries 150,000 to 200,000 clones, roughly 74% recorded once. This clone was seen once. CDR1 is SNHLY and CDR2 is FYNNEI in the germline V gene. V trimming: 0 bases; J trimming: 4 bases; junction bases outside the gene matches: 3. The CDR3 sequence is 14 residues long. The specimen was peripheral blood. This clonotype originated in an elderly woman with acute or convalescent COVID-19. V is TRBV2 and J is TRBJ2-7; 7 bases line up with TRBD2. The CDR3: CASSEAAGVYEQYF. Here the CDR3 DNA reads TGTGCCAGCAGTGAAGCCGCGGGGGTTTACGAGCAGTACTTC.